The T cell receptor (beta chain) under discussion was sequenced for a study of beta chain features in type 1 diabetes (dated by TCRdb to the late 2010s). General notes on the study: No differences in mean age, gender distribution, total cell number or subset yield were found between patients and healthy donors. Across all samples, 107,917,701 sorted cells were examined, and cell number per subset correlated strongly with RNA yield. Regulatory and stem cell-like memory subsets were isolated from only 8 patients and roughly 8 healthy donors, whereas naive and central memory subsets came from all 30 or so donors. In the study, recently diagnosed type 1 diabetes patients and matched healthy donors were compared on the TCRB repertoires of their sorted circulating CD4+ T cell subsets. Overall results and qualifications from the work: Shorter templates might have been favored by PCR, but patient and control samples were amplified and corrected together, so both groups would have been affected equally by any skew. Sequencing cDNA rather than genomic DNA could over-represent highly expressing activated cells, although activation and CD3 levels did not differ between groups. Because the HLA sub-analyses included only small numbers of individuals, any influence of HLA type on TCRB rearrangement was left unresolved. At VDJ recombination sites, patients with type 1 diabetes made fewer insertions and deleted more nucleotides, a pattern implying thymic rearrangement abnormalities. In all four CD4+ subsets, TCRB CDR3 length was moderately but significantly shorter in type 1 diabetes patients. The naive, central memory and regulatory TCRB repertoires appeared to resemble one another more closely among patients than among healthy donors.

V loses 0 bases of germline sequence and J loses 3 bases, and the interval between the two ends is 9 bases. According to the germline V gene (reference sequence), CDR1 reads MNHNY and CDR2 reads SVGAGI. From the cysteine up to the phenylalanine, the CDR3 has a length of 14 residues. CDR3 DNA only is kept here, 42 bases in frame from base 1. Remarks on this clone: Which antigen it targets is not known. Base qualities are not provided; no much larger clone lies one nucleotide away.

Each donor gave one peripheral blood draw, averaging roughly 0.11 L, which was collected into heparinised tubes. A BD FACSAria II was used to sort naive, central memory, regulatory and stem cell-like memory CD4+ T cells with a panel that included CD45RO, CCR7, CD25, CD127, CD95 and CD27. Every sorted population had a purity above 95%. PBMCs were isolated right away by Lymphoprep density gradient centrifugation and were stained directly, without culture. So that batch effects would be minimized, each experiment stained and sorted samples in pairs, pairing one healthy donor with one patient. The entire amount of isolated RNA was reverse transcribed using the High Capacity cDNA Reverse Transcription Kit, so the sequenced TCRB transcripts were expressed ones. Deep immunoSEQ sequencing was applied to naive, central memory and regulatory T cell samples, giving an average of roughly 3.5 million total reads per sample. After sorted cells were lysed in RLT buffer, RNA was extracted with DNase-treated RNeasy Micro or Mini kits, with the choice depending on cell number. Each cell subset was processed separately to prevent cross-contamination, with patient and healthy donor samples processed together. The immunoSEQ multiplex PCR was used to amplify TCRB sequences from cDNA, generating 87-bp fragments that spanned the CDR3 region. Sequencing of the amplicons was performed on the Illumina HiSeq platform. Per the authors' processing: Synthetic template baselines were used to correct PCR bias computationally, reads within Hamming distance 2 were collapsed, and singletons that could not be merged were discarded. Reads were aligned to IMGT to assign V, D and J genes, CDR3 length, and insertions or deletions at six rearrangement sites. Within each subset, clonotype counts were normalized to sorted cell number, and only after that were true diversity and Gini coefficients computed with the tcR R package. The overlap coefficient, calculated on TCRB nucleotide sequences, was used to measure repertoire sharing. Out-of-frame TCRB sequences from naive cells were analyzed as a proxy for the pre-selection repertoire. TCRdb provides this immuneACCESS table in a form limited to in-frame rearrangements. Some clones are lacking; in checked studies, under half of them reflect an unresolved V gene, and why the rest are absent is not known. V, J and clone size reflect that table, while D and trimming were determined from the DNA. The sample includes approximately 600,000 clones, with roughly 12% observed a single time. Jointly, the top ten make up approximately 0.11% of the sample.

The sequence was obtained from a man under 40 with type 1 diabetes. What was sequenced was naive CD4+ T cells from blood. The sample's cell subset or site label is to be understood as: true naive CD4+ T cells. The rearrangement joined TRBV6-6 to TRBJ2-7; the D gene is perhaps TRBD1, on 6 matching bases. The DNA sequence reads TGTGCCAGCAGTTACTCGACAGGCTTCTACGAGCAGTACTTC. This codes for CASSYSTGFYEQYF.